This T cell receptor (beta chain) appears in the sequencing data of a study of blood T cell repertoires in COVID-19. Study-level information: Both acute and convalescent COVID-19 samples were obtained from the United States, Italy and Spain. Sample material is recorded as cDNA or gDNA derived from T cells, B-cell-depleted T cells, or PBMCs.

The sample holds a few counts of this clone. J gave up 8 bases and V 5 bases, and 4 bases lay outside the gene matches. The CDR3 totals 12 residues. Per the study methods: Estimates of nucleated cell counts were drawn from the amplification of reference gene primers. Here immunoSEQ multiplex PCR was the method, and the copy in TCRdb shows in-frame clones only, minus some. V and J calls and clone size are those listed in that table; D and trimming were worked out from the DNA. Found here are 90,000 to 130,000 clones, roughly 86% of them singletons; the top ten hold 4.5%. V is TRBV12-3 or TRBV12-4 and J is TRBJ1-2; 8 nucleotides line up with TRBD1. The TCR sequence derives from a man aged 40-55 years with acute or convalescent COVID-19. Sequenced: peripheral blood. This CDR3 is CASSLRGLGYTF. The CDR3 region has the DNA TGTGCCAGCAGTCTCAGGGGGCTGGGCTACACCTTC.